This TCR beta chain is drawn from a study of blood T cell repertoires in COVID-19. On the study more broadly: Samples representing acute and convalescent COVID-19 were sourced from the United States, Italy and Spain. The analysed material was cDNA or gDNA that came from T cells, B-cell-depleted T cells, or PBMCs.

Libraries were prepared by immunoSEQ multiplex PCR; TCRdb keeps only in-frame clonotypes and omits some of them. The table records over 150,000 clones, 65% to 85% of them present only once. The germline V and J ends were trimmed by 6 bases and 1 base, with 7 bases remaining between them. This CDR3 region has 12 residues. Germline lookup yields CDR1 MNHEY and CDR2 SVGAGI. The chain carries TRBV6-5 and TRBJ2-7; TRBD1 might be the D (5 bases). Sample: peripheral blood. The sequence was collected from a woman in her sixties or seventies with acute or convalescent COVID-19. The DNA for the CDR3 is TGTGCCAGCAGAGACAGTTCCTACGAGCAGTACTTC. Translated, it gives CASRDSSYEQYF.